This is a list of T cell receptor beta chains from one sample in a study of identical twins. TCRdb passed the 5' RACE reads through MiXCR, listing each CDR3 protein once. In the table there are approximately 1.8 million distinct CDR3 sequences, less than 35% of which are singletons. Sequenced: cord blood. The receptors derive from a newborn girl in good health. The CDR3 runs from the conserved cysteine through the conserved F or W. The order of the fields is D gene, clone size, J gene, V gene, CDR3 protein, CDR3 DNA. The D gene is left open where the match is weak. Size values are once, few and many counts, or a class for expanded clones, and some rows have none.

NA,few,TRBJ2-3,TRBV29-1,CSVAVGGHSTDTQYF,TGCAGCGTTGCTGTCGGGGGCCATAGCACAGATACGCAGTATTTT
NA,NA,TRBJ2-1,TRBV3-1,CAGSQEFSSPYEQFF,TGTGCCGGCAGCCAAGAGTTCTCTAGCCCGTACGAGCAGTTCTTC
NA,few,TRBJ2-7,TRBV20-1,CSADSFSGYYEQYF,TGCAGTGCCGACTCCTTTAGCGGTTACTACGAGCAGTACTTC
NA,few,TRBJ2-1,TRBV28,CASSLGTVGWGEQFF,TGTGCCAGCAGCCTTGGAACCGTAGGCTGGGGTGAGCAGTTCTTC
TRBD1,NA,TRBJ2-7,TRBV20-1,CSARGIGQGSYEQYF,TGCAGTGCTAGAGGGATCGGACAGGGGTCCTACGAGCAGTACTTC
TRBD1,NA,TRBJ2-7,TRBV7-9,CASSPNRGRSPEQYF,TGTGCCAGCAGCCCTAACAGGGGGCGTAGTCCCGAGCAGTACTTC
TRBD2,few,TRBJ2-1,TRBV16,CASSQSGGLPYNEQFF,TGTGCCAGCAGCCAATCGGGAGGGCTCCCTTACAATGAGCAGTTCTTC
TRBD1,few,TRBJ1-2,TRBV6-6,CASTRTGANYGYTF,TGTGCCAGCACTCGGACAGGAGCTAACTATGGCTACACCTTC
TRBD1,NA,TRBJ1-2,TRBV6-2/TRBV6-3,CASGPWTGEYGYTF,TGTGCCAGCGGACCCTGGACAGGGGAATATGGCTACACCTTC
NA,NA,TRBJ2-1,TRBV12-3/TRBV12-4,CASSVDSLEGFNEQFF,TGTGCCAGCAGTGTTGATAGCTTGGAGGGTTTCAATGAGCAGTTCTTC
NA,NA,TRBJ2-4,TRBV20-1,CSARAPRGDLSKNIQYF,TGCAGTGCTAGAGCCCCGAGGGGGGACCTCTCCAAAAACATTCAGTACTTC
TRBD1,NA,TRBJ2-1,TRBV28,CASSPLTGVDEQFF,TGTGCCAGCAGTCCGCTAACAGGGGTCGACGAGCAGTTCTTC
NA,few,TRBJ2-3,TRBV19,CASSIGRADTQYF,TGTGCCAGTAGTATTGGAAGGGCCGATACGCAGTATTTT
NA,NA,TRBJ1-1,TRBV3-1,CASSQARGWNTEAFF,TGTGCCAGCAGCCAAGCTAGGGGATGGAACACTGAAGCTTTCTTT
NA,NA,TRBJ2-1,TRBV3-1,CASSRDYTGNEQFF,TGTGCCAGCAGCCGAGACTACACGGGCAATGAGCAGTTCTTC
TRBD2,NA,TRBJ2-3,TRBV20-1,CSAILAGSTDTQYF,TGCAGTGCGATACTAGCGGGGTCGACAGATACGCAGTATTTT